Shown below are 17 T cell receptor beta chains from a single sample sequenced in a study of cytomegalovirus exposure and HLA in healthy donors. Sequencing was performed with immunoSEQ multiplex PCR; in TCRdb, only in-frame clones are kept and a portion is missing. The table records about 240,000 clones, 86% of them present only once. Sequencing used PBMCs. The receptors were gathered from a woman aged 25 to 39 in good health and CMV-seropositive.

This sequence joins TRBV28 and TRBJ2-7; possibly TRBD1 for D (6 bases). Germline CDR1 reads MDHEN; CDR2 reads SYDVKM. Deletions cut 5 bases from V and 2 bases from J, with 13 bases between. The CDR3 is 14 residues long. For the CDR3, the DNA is TGTGCCAGCAGTCCTGGACAGATCCCCTACGAGCAGTACTTC. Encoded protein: CASSPGQIPYEQYF.

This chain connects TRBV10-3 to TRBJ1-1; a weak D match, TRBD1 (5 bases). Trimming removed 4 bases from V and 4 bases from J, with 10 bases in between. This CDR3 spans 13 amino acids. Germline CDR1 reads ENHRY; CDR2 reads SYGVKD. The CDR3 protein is CAISAGGGTEAFF. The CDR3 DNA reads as TGTGCCATCAGTGCTGGGGGAGGCACTGAAGCTTTCTTT.

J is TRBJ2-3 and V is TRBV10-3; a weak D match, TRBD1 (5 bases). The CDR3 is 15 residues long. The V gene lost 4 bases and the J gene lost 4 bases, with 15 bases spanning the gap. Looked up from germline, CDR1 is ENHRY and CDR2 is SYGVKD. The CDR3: CAISAGQLGADTQYF. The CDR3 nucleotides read TGTGCCATCAGTGCGGGTCAGCTAGGGGCAGATACGCAGTATTTT.

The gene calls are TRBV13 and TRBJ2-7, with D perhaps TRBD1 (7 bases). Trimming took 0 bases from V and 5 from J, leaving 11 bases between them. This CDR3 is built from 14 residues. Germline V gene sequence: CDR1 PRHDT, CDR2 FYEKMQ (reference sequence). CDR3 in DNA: TGTGCCAGCAGCTTAGGACAGGGGAGGAACGAGCAGTACTTC. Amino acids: CASSLGQGRNEQYF.

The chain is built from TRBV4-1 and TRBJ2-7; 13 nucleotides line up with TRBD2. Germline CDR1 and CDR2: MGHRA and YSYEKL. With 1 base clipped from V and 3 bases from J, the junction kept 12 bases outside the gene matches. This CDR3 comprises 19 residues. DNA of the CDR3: TGCGCCAGCAGCCAAGGACGGACTAGCGGGAGTAGGTCTCGCTACGAGCAGTACTTC. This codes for CASSQGRTSGSRSRYEQYF.

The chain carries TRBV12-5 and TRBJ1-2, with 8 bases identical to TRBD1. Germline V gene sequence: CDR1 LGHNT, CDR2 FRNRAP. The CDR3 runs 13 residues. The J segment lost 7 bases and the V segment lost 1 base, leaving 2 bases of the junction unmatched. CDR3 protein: CASGLGTGLGYTF. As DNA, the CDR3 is TGTGCTAGTGGTTTGGGGACAGGGCTTGGCTACACCTTC. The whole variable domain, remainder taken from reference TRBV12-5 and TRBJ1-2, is DARVTQTPRHKVTEMGQEVTMRCQPILGHNTVFWYRQTMMQGLELLAYFRNRAPLDDSGMPKDRFSAEMPDATLATLKIQPSEPRDSAVYFCASGLGTGLGYTFGSGTRLTVV.

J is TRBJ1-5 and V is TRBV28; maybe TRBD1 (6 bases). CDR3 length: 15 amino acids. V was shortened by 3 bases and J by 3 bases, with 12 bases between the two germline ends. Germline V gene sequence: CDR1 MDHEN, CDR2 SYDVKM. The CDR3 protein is CASSFSDRSNQPQHF. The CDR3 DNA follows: TGTGCCAGCAGTTTTTCTGACAGGTCCAATCAGCCCCAGCATTTT.

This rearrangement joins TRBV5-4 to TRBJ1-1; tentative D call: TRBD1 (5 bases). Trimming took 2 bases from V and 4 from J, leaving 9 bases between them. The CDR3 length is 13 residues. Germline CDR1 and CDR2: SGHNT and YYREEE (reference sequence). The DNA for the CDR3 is TGTGCCAGCAGCTTTCAGGGAGGCACTGAAGCTTTCTTT. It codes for CASSFQGGTEAFF.

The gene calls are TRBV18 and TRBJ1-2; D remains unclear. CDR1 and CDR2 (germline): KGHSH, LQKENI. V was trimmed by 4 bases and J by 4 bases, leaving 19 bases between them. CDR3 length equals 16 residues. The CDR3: CASSRPKTDNFYGYTF. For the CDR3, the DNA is TGTGCCAGCTCACGGCCTAAAACCGACAATTTCTATGGCTACACCTTC.

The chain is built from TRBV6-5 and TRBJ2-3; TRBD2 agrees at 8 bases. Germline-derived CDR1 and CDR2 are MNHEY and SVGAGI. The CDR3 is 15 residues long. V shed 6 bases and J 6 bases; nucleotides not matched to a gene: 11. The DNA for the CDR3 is TGTGCCAGCAGCCAATCTCCGGGACTAGGGGATACGCAGTATTTT. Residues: CASSQSPGLGDTQYF.

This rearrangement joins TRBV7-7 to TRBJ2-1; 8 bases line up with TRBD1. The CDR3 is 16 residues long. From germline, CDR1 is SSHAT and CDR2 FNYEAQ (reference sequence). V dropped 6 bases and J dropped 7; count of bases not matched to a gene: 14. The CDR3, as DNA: TGTGCCAGCAGTCCAACCTCAGGGGGCGCAATTAATGAGCAGTTCTTC. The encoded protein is CASSPTSGGAINEQFF.

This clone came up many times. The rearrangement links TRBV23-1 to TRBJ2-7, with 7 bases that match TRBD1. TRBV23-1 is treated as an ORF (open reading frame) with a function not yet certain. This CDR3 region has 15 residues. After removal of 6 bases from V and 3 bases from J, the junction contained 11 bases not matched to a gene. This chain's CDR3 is CASSPRDREGYEQYF. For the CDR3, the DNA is TGCGCCAGCAGCCCTAGGGACAGAGAAGGCTACGAGCAGTACTTC.

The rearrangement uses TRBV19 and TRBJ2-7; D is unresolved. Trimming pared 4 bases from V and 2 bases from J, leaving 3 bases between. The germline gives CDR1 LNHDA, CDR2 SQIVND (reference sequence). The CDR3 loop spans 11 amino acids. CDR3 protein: CASSNTYEQYF. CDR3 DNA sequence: TGTGCCAGTAGTAATACCTACGAGCAGTACTTC.

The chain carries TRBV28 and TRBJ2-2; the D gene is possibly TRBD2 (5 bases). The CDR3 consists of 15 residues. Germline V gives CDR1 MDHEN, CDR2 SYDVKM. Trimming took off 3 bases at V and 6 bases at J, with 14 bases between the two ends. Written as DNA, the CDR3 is TGTGCCAGCAGTTTGCTGGACTTCCTGCCCGGGGAGCTGTTTTTT. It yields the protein CASSLLDFLPGELFF.

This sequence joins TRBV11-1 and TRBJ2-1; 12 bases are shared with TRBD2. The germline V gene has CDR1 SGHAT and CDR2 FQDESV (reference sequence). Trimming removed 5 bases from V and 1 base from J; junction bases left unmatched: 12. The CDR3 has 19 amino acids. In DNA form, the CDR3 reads TGTGCCAGCAGCACCCACGGGGCTAGCGGGAGGGCATCCTACAATGAGCAGTTCTTC. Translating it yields CASSTHGASGRASYNEQFF. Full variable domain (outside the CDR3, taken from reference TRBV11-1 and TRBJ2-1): EAEVAQSPRYKITEKSQAVAFWCDPISGHATLYWYRQILGQGPELLVQFQDESVVDDSQLPKDRFSAERLKGVDSTLKIQPAELGDSAMYLCASSTHGASGRASYNEQFFGPGTRLTVL.

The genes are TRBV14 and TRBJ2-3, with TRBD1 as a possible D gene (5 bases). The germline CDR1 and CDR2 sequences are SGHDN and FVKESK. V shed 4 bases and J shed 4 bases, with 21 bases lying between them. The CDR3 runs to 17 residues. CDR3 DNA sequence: TGTGCCAGCAGCCCCCTCCCAGGACAATGGTTACCAGATACGCAGTATTTT. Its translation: CASSPLPGQWLPDTQYF.

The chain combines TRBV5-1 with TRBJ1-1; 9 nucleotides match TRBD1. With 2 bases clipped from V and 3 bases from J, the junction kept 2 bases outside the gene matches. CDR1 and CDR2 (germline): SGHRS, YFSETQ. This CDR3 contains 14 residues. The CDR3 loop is CASSFDRGYTEAFF. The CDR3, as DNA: TGCGCCAGCAGCTTTGACAGGGGGTACACTGAAGCTTTCTTT. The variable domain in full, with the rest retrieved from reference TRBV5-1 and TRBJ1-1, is KAGVTQTPRYLIKTRGQQVTLSCSPISGHRSVSWYQQTPGQGLQFLFEYFSETQRNKGNFPGRFSGRQFSNSRSEMNVSTLELGDSALYLCASSFDRGYTEAFFGQGTRLTVV.